These 12 T cell receptor beta chains came from one sample sequenced in a study of blood T cell repertoires in COVID-19. Generated by immunoSEQ multiplex PCR, the TCRdb table keeps only in-frame clones and is missing some. Of roughly 150,000 clones in the sample, around 80% were seen once. Sequencing input: PBMCs or T cells enriched from blood (not recorded which). The receptors stem from a man aged 45-60 years who had recovered from COVID-19.

The V and J genes are TRBV12-3 or TRBV12-4 and TRBJ2-1; perhaps TRBD1 as D (6 bases). The CDR3 consists of 13 residues. V gave up 5 bases and J gave up 7 bases, with 12 bases separating them. The CDR3 is CASSPTGLNEQFF. CDR3 sequence (DNA): TGTGCCAGCAGTCCTACAGGGCTAAATGAGCAGTTCTTC.

The rearrangement uses TRBV9 and TRBJ2-1; 7 bases align to TRBD2. The CDR3 has 16 residues. Trimming at V came to 3 bases and at J to 6 bases, leaving 12 bases not matched to a gene. Looked up from germline, CDR1 is SGDLS and CDR2 is YYNGEE. The CDR3 protein is CASSGVGREFFNEQFF. The CDR3, as DNA: TGTGCCAGCAGCGGGGTTGGGAGGGAATTTTTCAATGAGCAGTTCTTC.

The sample holds one count of this clone. The CDR3 protein is CASSNSETGSRRKLFF. The DNA for the CDR3 is TGTGCCAGCAGTAACAGCGAGACAGGGAGCAGGCGAAAACTGTTTTTT. The chain uses TRBV27 and TRBJ1-4; the match to TRBD1 covers 7 bases. The V and J ends lost 5 bases and 10 bases, in that order; junction bases with no gene match: 16. Germline V CDR1 and CDR2: MNHEY, SMNVEV (reference sequence). The CDR3 covers 16 residues.

The chain recombines TRBV18 with TRBJ1-2; TRBD1 is a possible D gene (5 bases). Germline V lookup: CDR1 KGHSH, CDR2 LQKENI. The CDR3 is made up of 14 amino acids. Trimming cost V 0 bases and J 3 bases, with 8 bases left between them. CDR3 amino acids: CASSPPAGYYGYTF. CDR3 nucleotides: TGTGCCAGCTCACCACCAGCAGGGTACTATGGCTACACCTTC.

The V and J genes are TRBV19 and TRBJ1-1, with TRBD1 as a possible D gene (5 bases). V was pared by 2 bases and J by 7 bases, with 8 bases between. The CDR3 totals 12 residues. Per germline, CDR1 LNHDA and CDR2 SQIVND (reference sequence). The CDR3 reads CASSIWQGEAFF. In DNA form, the CDR3 reads TGTGCCAGTAGTATATGGCAGGGTGAAGCTTTCTTT.

This CDR3 is CASSQEIFRQGATEAFF. The CDR3 coding sequence is TGCGCCAGCAGCCAAGAAATATTTCGGCAGGGGGCCACTGAAGCTTTCTTT. This chain links TRBV4-3 with TRBJ1-1; 8 bases map to TRBD1. The CDR3 is 17 residues long. CDR1 LGHNA and CDR2 YSLEER come from the germline V gene. The trim removed 0 bases at V and 4 bases at J, leaving 10 bases unmatched.

The chain links TRBV7-2 to TRBJ2-4; TRBD1 might be the D (5 bases). V lost 1 base, J lost 0 bases, and 19 bases lay in between. The CDR3 contains 19 residues. Germline values: CDR1 SGHTA, CDR2 FQGNSA. The CDR3 spells CASSLEGQGPNLAKNIQYF. The CDR3 DNA reads as TGTGCCAGCAGCTTAGAGGGGCAGGGTCCTAATCTAGCCAAAAACATTCAGTACTTC.

This clone was detected a few times. The rearrangement uses TRBV3-1 (or the pseudogene TRBV3-2) and TRBJ1-3, with D possibly TRBD1 on 5 matching bases. This CDR3 has 15 residues. Trimming stripped 4 bases from V and 0 bases from J, with 10 bases between. Germline CDR1 is LGHDT and CDR2 is YNNKEL (reference sequence). The CDR3 sequence: CASSLGQISGNTIYF. The CDR3, as DNA: TGTGCCAGCAGCCTAGGACAAATCTCTGGAAACACCATATATTTT.

The chain employs TRBV6-6 and TRBJ2-3; a possible D gene is TRBD2 (6 bases). Germline V gene lookup returns CDR1 MNHNY and CDR2 SVGAGI (reference sequence). The CDR3 has 14 amino acids. Deletions cut 2 bases from V and 5 bases from J, with 11 bases between. CDR3 bases: TGTGCCAGCAGTTACGACGGGACTCGAGATACGCAGTATTTT. Protein sequence: CASSYDGTRDTQYF.

This clone was seen a few times. The chain links TRBV6-2 or TRBV6-3 to TRBJ2-7, with D possibly being TRBD2 (5 bases). Trimming took 4 bases from V and 6 from J, leaving 16 bases between them. The CDR3 is 14 amino acids. CDR1 and CDR2 from the germline V gene are MNHEY and SVGEGT. The CDR3 coding sequence is TGTGCCAGCAGTTCGCCTGGACTTGTCGGCGAGCAGTACTTC. Protein: CASSSPGLVGEQYF.

The chain combines TRBV7-9 with TRBJ2-5; 14 bases map to TRBD2. The CDR3 has 15 amino acids. V lost 1 base, J lost 5 bases, and 0 bases stayed unmatched. The V gene's germline CDR1 is SEHNR and CDR2 FQNEAQ (reference sequence). CDR3 in amino acids: CASSLGTSGGETQYF. CDR3 nucleotides: TGTGCCAGCAGCTTAGGGACTAGCGGGGGGGAGACCCAGTACTTC. The variable domain in full, with the rest retrieved from reference TRBV7-9 and TRBJ2-5, is DTGVSQNPRHKITKRGQNVTFRCDPISEHNRLYWYRQTLGQGPEFLTYFQNEAQLEKSRLLSDRFSAERPKGSFSTLEIQRTEQGDSAMYLCASSLGTSGGETQYFGPGTRLLVL.

The J gene is TRBJ1-1, the V gene TRBV29-1; 9 positions match TRBD1. V shed 5 bases and J 0 bases; nucleotides not matched to a gene: 4. This CDR3 contains 14 residues. Germline values: CDR1 SQVTM, CDR2 ANQGSEA. CDR3 loop: CSVLTGGLNTEAFF. DNA for the CDR3: TGCAGCGTTCTGACAGGGGGATTGAACACTGAAGCTTTCTTT.